Listed below are T cell receptor beta chains from one sample, sequenced in a study of sequential checkpoint blockade in melanoma. The protocol was immunoSEQ multiplex PCR, while the TCRdb copy is restricted to in-frame clones and leaves out a portion. This table has around 18,000 clones, roughly 72% appearing once. This material consisted of CD8+ T cells sorted from blood (inferred from file names), taken from a patient given nivolumab and ipilimumab in sequence. Receptor source: a human donor with melanoma. CDR3s include the opening cysteine and the closing phenylalanine or tryptophan. The D gene is left open where the match is weak. Clone size appears in some rows only: once, few, many, or a class for an expanded clone.

D gene,J gene,CDR3 length,V gene,clone size,CDR3 protein,CDR3 DNA
-,TRBJ1-5,12,TRBV5-6,-,CASSSQSGPQHF,TGTGCCAGCAGCTCACAATCAGGCCCCCAGCATTTT
TRBD2,TRBJ2-1,14,TRBV30,once,CAWSVQRGSHEQFF,TGTGCCTGGAGTGTTCAGCGGGGCTCGCATGAGCAGTTCTTC
-,TRBJ2-1,16,TRBV7-2,-,CASSLRDYPSVNEQFF,TGTGCCAGCAGCTTACGCGACTACCCCTCGGTCAATGAGCAGTTCTTC
-,TRBJ1-3,15,TRBV6-1,-,CASSEEGTGGNTIYF,TGTGCCAGCAGTGAAGAGGGAACAGGTGGAAACACCATATATTTT
TRBD1,TRBJ1-4,14,TRBV13,-,CASSWGTGGEKLFF,TGTGCCAGCAGCTGGGGGACAGGTGGAGAAAAACTGTTTTTT
TRBD1,TRBJ1-6,17,TRBV11-1,few,CASSFHDRQGAGSPLHF,TGTGCCAGCAGCTTCCACGATAGACAGGGGGCAGGTTCACCCCTCCACTTT
TRBD1,TRBJ1-1,15,TRBV9,-,CASSRDRGLGSEAFF,TGTGCCAGCAGCCGGGACAGGGGACTGGGATCGGAAGCTTTCTTT
TRBD2,TRBJ2-5,13,TRBV5-6,-,CASSPGGQETQYF,TGTGCCAGCAGTCCGGGGGGGCAAGAGACCCAGTACTTC
-,TRBJ2-7,15,TRBV27,-,CASSTYPGRGDEQYF,TGTGCCAGCAGTACTTATCCCGGGAGAGGGGACGAGCAGTACTTC
-,TRBJ2-7,11,TRBV27,-,CASSYAYEQYF,TGTGCCAGCAGTTACGCGTACGAGCAGTACTTC
TRBD1,TRBJ1-2,16,TRBV7-9,-,CASSFYTGATNYGYTF,TGTGCCAGCAGCTTTTATACAGGGGCAACTAACTATGGCTACACCTTC
-,TRBJ1-1,11,TRBV6-6,-,CASTAGAEAFF,TGTGCCAGCACCGCGGGCGCTGAAGCTTTCTTT
-,TRBJ2-1,14,TRBV6-1,-,CATCREWENNEQFF,TGTGCCACATGCCGGGAGTGGGAGAACAATGAGCAGTTCTTC
TRBD1,TRBJ1-6,14,TRBV28,-,CASSRDRVNSPLHF,TGTGCCAGCAGCCGGGACAGGGTTAATTCACCCCTCCACTTT
TRBD1,TRBJ1-2,12,TRBV7-2,-,CASSSPRTGSFF,TGTGCCAGCAGCTCCCCCCGGACAGGTTCCTTCTTC
-,TRBJ1-5,15,TRBV2,medium-sized,CASSEAGQGHQPQHF,TGTGCCAGCAGTGAAGCGGGGCAGGGCCATCAGCCCCAGCATTTT
-,TRBJ1-1,14,TRBV27,-,CASSLWSGNTEAFF,TGTGCCAGCAGTTTATGGTCCGGGAACACTGAAGCTTTCTTT
-,TRBJ2-1,13,TRBV2,-,CASSARGDNEQFF,TGTGCCAGCAGTGCGCGGGGCGACAATGAGCAGTTCTTC
-,TRBJ2-1,15,TRBV19,-,CASSMRQGFYNEQFF,TGTGCCAGTAGTATGCGGCAGGGATTCTACAATGAGCAGTTCTTC
TRBD2,TRBJ2-1,16,TRBV7-8,-,CASSFTSGKLYNEQFF,TGTGCCAGCAGCTTTACTAGCGGCAAACTCTACAATGAGCAGTTCTTC
TRBD2,TRBJ2-7,18,TRBV7-2,-,CARSLEGTSGSQRDEQYF,TGTGCCAGAAGCTTGGAAGGGACTAGCGGGAGTCAAAGGGACGAGCAGTACTTC
-,TRBJ2-3,15,TRBV14,-,CASSHYPGYADTQYF,TGTGCCAGCAGCCACTACCCCGGTTATGCAGATACGCAGTATTTT
-,TRBJ1-2,18,TRBV25-1,-,CASSEYYRESPSNYGYTF,TGTGCCAGCAGTGAATACTACAGGGAGAGTCCGTCTAACTATGGCTACACCTTC
TRBD1,TRBJ2-5,15,TRBV11-2,few,CASSFRDRVLETQYF,TGTGCCAGCAGCTTCCGGGACAGGGTTCTAGAGACCCAGTACTTC
-,TRBJ2-2,13,TRBV9,-,CASSVFGSGELFF,TGTGCCAGCAGCGTTTTCGGTTCCGGGGAGCTGTTTTTT